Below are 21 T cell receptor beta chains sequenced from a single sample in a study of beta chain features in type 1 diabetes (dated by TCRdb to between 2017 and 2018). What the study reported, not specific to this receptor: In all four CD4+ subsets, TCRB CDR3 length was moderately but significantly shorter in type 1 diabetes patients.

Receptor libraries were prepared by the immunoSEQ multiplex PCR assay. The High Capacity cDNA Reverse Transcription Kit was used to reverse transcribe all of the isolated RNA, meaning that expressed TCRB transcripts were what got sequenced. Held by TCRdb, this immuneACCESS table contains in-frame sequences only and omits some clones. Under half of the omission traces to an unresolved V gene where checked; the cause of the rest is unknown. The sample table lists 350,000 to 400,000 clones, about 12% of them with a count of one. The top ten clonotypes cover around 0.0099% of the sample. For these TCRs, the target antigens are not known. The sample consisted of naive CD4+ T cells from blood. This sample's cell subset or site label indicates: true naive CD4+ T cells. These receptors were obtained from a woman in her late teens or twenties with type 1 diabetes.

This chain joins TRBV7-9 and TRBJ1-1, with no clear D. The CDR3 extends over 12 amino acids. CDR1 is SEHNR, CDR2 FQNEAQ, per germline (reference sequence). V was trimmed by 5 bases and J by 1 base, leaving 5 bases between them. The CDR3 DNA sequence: TGTGCCAGCAGCGCGGGGAACACTGAAGCTTTCTTT. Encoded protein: CASSAGNTEAFF.

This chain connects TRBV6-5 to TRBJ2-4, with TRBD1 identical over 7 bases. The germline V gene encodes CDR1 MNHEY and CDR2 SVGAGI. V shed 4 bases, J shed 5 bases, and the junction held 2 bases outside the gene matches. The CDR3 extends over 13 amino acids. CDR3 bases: TGTGCCAGCAGTTGGGACAGAGAAAACATTCAGTACTTC. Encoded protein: CASSWDRENIQYF.

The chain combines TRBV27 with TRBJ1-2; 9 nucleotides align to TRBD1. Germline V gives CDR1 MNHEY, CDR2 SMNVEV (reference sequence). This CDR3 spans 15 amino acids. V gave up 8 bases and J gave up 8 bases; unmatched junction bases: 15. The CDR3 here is CASGEGDRDGLGYTF. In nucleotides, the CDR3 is TGTGCCAGCGGGGAAGGGGACAGGGACGGCCTCGGCTACACCTTC.

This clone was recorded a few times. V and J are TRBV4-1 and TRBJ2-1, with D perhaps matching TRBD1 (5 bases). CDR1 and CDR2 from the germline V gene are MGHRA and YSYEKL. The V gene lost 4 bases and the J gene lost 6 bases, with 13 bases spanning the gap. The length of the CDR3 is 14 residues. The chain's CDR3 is CASSLGHLPNEQFF. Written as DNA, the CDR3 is TGCGCCAGCAGCCTCGGACACCTTCCCAATGAGCAGTTCTTC.

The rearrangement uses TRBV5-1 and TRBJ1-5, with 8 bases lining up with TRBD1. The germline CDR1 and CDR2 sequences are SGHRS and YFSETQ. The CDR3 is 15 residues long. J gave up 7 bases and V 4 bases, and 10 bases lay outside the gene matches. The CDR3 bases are TGCGCCAGCAGCCCCAGGACAGGGAATAACCAGCCCCAGCATTTT. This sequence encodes CASSPRTGNNQPQHF.

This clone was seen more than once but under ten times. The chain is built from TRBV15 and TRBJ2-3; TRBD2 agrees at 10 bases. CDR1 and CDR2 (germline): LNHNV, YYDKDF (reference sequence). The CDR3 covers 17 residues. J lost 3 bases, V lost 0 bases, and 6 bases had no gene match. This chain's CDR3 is CATSREPLAGETDTQYF. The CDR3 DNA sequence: TGTGCCACCAGCAGAGAGCCCCTAGCGGGGGAGACAGATACGCAGTATTTT.

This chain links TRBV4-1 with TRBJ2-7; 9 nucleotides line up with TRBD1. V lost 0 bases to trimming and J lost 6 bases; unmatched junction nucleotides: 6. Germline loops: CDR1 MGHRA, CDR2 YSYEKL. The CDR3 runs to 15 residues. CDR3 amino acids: CASSQDWGQGREQYF. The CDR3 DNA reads TGCGCCAGCAGCCAAGATTGGGGACAGGGCCGCGAGCAGTACTTC.

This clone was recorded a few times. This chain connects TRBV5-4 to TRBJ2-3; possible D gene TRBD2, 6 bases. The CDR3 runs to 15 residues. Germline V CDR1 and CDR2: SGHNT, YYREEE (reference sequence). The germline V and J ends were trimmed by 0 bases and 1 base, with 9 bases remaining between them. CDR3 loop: CASSLEASGTDTQYF. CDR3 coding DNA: TGTGCCAGCAGCTTGGAGGCTAGCGGCACAGATACGCAGTATTTT.

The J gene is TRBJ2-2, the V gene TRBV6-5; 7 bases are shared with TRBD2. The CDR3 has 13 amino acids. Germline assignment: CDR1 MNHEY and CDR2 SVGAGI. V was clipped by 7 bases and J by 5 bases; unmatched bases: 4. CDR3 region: CASTQGGTGELFF. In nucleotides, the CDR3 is TGTGCCAGCACGCAGGGAGGGACCGGGGAGCTGTTTTTT.

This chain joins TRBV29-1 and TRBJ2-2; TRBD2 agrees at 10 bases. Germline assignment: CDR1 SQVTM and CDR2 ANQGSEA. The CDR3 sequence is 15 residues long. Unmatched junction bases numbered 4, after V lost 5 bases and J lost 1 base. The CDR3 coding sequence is TGCAGCGTTAACCCTAGCGGGGGGAACACCGGGGAGCTGTTTTTT. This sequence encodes CSVNPSGGNTGELFF.

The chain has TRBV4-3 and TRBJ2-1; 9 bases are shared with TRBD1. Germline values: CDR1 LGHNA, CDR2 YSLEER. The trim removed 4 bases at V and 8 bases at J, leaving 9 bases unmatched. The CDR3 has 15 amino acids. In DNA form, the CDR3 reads TGCGCCAGCAGCCCCGGGACAGGGTCGGGCTATGAGCAGTTCTTC. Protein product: CASSPGTGSGYEQFF.

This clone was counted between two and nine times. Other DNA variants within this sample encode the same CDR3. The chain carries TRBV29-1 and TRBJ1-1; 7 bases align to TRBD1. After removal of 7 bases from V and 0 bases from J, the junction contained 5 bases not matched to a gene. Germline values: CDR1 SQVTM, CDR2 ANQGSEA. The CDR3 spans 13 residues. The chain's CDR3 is CSGRGQLNTEAFF. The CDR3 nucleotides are TGCAGCGGCCGGGGACAGTTGAACACTGAAGCTTTCTTT.

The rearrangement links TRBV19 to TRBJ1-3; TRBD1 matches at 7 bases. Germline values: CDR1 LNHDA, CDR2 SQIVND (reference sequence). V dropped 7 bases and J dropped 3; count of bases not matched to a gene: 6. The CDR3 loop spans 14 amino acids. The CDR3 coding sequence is TGTGCCAGTAACCCACAGGGGCATGGAAACACCATATATTTT. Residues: CASNPQGHGNTIYF. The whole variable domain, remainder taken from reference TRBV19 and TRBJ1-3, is DGGITQSPKYLFRKEGQNVTLSCEQNLNHDAMYWYRQDPGQGLRLIYYSQIVNDFQKGDIAEGYSVSREKKESFPLTVTSAQKNPTAFYLCASNPQGHGNTIYFGEGSWLTVV.

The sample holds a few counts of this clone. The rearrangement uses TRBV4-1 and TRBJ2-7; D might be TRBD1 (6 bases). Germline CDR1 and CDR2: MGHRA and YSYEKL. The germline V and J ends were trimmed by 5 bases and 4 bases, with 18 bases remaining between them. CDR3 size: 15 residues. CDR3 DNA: TGCGCCAGCAGCGGTCAACAGGGAGTGGAATACGAGCAGTACTTC. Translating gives CASSGQQGVEYEQYF.

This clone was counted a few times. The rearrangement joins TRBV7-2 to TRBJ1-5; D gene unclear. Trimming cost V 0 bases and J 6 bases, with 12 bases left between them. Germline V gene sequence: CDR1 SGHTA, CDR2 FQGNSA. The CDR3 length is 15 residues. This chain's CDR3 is CASSLAIAALQPQHF. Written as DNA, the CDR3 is TGTGCCAGCAGCTTAGCGATTGCGGCGCTTCAGCCCCAGCATTTT.

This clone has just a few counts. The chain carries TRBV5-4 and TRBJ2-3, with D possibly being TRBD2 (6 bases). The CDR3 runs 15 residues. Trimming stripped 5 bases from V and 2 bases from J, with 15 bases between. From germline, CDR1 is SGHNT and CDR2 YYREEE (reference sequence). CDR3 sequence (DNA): TGTGCCAGCAGTTTCAGGCGGGGCCTCACAGATACGCAGTATTTT. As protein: CASSFRRGLTDTQYF.

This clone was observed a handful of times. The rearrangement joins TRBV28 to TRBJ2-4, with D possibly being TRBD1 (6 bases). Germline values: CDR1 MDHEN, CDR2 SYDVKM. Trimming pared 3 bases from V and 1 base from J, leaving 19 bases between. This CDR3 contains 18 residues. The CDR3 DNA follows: TGTGCCAGCAGTTTCAGCCTTAGGGGGAACGGGGCCAAAAACATTCAGTACTTC. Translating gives CASSFSLRGNGAKNIQYF. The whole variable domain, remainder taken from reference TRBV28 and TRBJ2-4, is DVKVTQSSRYLVKRTGEKVFLECVQDMDHENMFWYRQDPGLGLRLIYFSYDVKMKEKGDIPEGYSVSREKKERFSLILESASTNQTSMYLCASSFSLRGNGAKNIQYFGAGTRLSVL.

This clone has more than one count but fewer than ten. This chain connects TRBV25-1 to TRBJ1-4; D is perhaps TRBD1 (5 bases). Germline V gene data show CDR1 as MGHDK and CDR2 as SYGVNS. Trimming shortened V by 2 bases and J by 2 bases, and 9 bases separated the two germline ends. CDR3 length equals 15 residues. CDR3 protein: CASSEQGGTNEKLFF. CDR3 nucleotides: TGTGCCAGCAGTGAACAGGGTGGGACTAATGAAAAACTGTTTTTT.

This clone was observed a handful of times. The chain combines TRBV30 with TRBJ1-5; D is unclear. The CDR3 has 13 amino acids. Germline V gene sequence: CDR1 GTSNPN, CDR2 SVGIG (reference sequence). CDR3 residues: CVLGGVVNQPQHF. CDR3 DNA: TGTGTCTTAGGCGGCGTGGTCAATCAGCCCCAGCATTTT.

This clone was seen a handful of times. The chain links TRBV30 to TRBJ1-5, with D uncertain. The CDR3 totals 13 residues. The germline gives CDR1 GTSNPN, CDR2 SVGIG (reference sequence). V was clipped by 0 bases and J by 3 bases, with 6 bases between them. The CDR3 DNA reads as TGTGCCTGGAGTGTACAGTACAATCAGCCCCAGCATTTT. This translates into CAWSVQYNQPQHF.

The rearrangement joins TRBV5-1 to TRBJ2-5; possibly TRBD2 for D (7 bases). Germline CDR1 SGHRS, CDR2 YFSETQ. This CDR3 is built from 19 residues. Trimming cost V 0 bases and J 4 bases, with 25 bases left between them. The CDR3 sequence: CASSLDVRGRRASRETQYF. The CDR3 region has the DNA TGCGCCAGCAGCTTGGACGTGCGGGGGCGCCGGGCAAGTAGAGAGACCCAGTACTTC.